One sample yielded the 32 T cell receptor beta chains listed below, sequenced in a study of OX40 agonist ivuxolimab in advanced cancers. Assay used: immunoSEQ multiplex PCR; TCRdb lists only in-frame clones, some missing. Of 45,000 to 65,000 clones listed, 88% are singletons. Source: CD4+ or CD8+ T cells sorted from blood, taken in a trial of the OX40 agonist ivuxolimab. The origin of the receptors is an adult with an advanced solid tumor such as melanoma, head and neck, liver or kidney cancer.

The chain couples TRBV30 to TRBJ1-5; D possibly corresponds to TRBD1 (6 bases). The CDR3 is 17 amino acids. V lost 0 bases, J lost 4 bases, and 19 bases lay in between. Per the germline V gene, CDR1 is GTSNPN and CDR2 is SVGIG (reference sequence). In nucleotides, the CDR3 is TGTGCCTGGAGTGTCCAGGGGTCAGGGCTAGCTAATCAGCCCCAGCATTTT. Amino acids: CAWSVQGSGLANQPQHF.

The chain has TRBV7-8 and TRBJ2-7, with 7 bases matching TRBD2. This CDR3 spans 15 amino acids. Germline CDR1 is SGHVS and CDR2 is FQNEAQ. V shed 3 bases, J shed 6 bases, and the junction held 11 bases outside the gene matches. CDR3 residues: CASSLHPSGEGEQYF. DNA of the CDR3: TGTGCCAGCAGCTTGCACCCTTCCGGGGAGGGCGAGCAGTACTTC.

This clone has only one observation. The chain employs TRBV28 and TRBJ2-3; 14 bases map to TRBD2. Germline V lookup: CDR1 MDHEN, CDR2 SYDVKM. J gave up 5 bases and V 1 base, and 17 bases lay outside the gene matches. The CDR3 has 21 amino acids. The CDR3 DNA reads TGTGCCAGCAGTTTATTCCCCGATCCAACCGGGACTAGCGGGAGAAGAGATACGCAGTATTTT. It is translated as CASSLFPDPTGTSGRRDTQYF.

The rearrangement uses TRBV10-3 and TRBJ2-7; D possibly corresponds to TRBD2 (5 bases). The CDR3 covers 14 residues. V was shortened by 6 bases and J by 5 bases, with 17 bases between the two germline ends. CDR1 and CDR2 from the germline V gene are ENHRY and SYGVKD. DNA for the CDR3: TGTGCCATCAGCGACCCTGTGTCGGGGAACGAGCAGTACTTC. It yields the protein CAISDPVSGNEQYF.

The V gene is TRBV30, the J gene TRBJ1-2; D call uncertain. CDR1 and CDR2 from the germline V gene are GTSNPN and SVGIG (reference sequence). This CDR3 contains 14 residues. The V gene lost 2 bases and the J gene lost 2 bases, with 12 bases spanning the gap. The CDR3, as DNA: TGTGCCTGGAGTCCTGGAGGCCTCAACTATGGCTACACCTTC. Encoded protein: CAWSPGGLNYGYTF.

This clone was seen once. The rearrangement uses TRBV5-4 and TRBJ2-7; 11 positions agree with TRBD2. The V gene end was trimmed by 3 bases and the J gene end by 5 bases; junction bases not matched to a gene: 13. This CDR3 contains 17 residues. Germline values: CDR1 SGHNT, CDR2 YYREEE (reference sequence). Written as DNA, the CDR3 is TGTGCCAGCAGCTCTCGCCTACTAGCGGGAGTTTCCCACGAGCAGTACTTC. Encoded protein: CASSSRLLAGVSHEQYF.

The rearrangement joins TRBV28 to TRBJ2-1, with TRBD2 matching over 10 bases. Germline CDR1 reads MDHEN; CDR2 reads SYDVKM. V gave up 3 bases and J gave up 8 bases; unmatched junction bases: 13. This CDR3 contains 17 residues. CDR3 coding DNA: TGTGCCAGCAGTTTTACCCCTCTAGCGGGAGTTAACGATGAGCAGTTCTTC. This gives the protein CASSFTPLAGVNDEQFF. Using reference TRBV28 and TRBJ2-1 for the parts outside the CDR3, the full variable domain is DVKVTQSSRYLVKRTGEKVFLECVQDMDHENMFWYRQDPGLGLRLIYFSYDVKMKEKGDIPEGYSVSREKKERFSLILESASTNQTSMYLCASSFTPLAGVNDEQFFGPGTRLTVL.

The chain is built from TRBV10-3 and TRBJ2-1, with a possible D match to TRBD2 (7 bases). Trimming stripped 4 bases from V and 6 bases from J, with 16 bases between. The CDR3 covers 15 residues. Germline CDR1 ENHRY, CDR2 SYGVKD. CDR3 sequence: CAISAKGEGLNEQFF. CDR3 coding DNA: TGTGCCATCAGTGCTAAGGGGGAGGGACTCAATGAGCAGTTCTTC.

The chain combines TRBV11-1 with TRBJ1-2, with D possibly being TRBD1 (5 bases). This CDR3 comprises 15 residues. The germline CDR1 and CDR2 sequences are SGHAT and FQDESV (reference sequence). V dropped 3 bases and J dropped 7 bases, with 18 bases sitting between them. The CDR3 region is CASSLSQGVQSGYTF. The DNA of the CDR3 is TGTGCCAGCAGCTTGAGCCAGGGAGTTCAAAGTGGCTACACCTTC.

V usage is TRBV10-2 and J usage is TRBJ2-3, with 8 bases identical to TRBD1. Trimming at V came to 5 bases and at J to 0 bases, leaving 4 bases not matched to a gene. CDR1 is WSHSY, CDR2 SAAADI, per germline. The length of the CDR3 is 15 residues. CDR3 DNA: TGCGCCAGCAGTCCCCGGGACAGGAGCACAGATACGCAGTATTTT. Its protein product is CASSPRDRSTDTQYF.

V usage is TRBV5-6 and J usage is TRBJ1-1; a possible D gene is TRBD1 (6 bases). Germline V gene sequence: CDR1 SGHDT, CDR2 YYEEEE. The CDR3 has 11 residues. The V end was cut by 5 bases, the J end by 10 bases, with 12 bases between. The chain's CDR3 is CASSSTGSAFF. Here the CDR3 DNA reads TGTGCCAGCAGTTCTACAGGGTCAGCTTTCTTT.

This rearrangement joins TRBV4-1 to TRBJ1-4; D call uncertain. Germline CDR1 reads MGHRA; CDR2 reads YSYEKL. Trimming took off 4 bases at V and 5 bases at J, with 14 bases between the two ends. The CDR3 loop spans 15 amino acids. CDR3 protein: CASSLTPTGNEKLFF. DNA of the CDR3: TGCGCCAGCAGCCTCACACCGACGGGAAATGAAAAACTGTTTTTT.

This chain links TRBV28 with TRBJ2-3; TRBD2 agrees at 12 bases. Germline values: CDR1 MDHEN, CDR2 SYDVKM. The CDR3 extends over 17 amino acids. V shed 3 bases, J shed 1 base, and the junction held 5 bases outside the gene matches. As DNA, the CDR3 is TGTGCCAGCAGTTTGGGCCGGACTAGCGGGGGCACAGATACGCAGTATTTT. Translation: CASSLGRTSGGTDTQYF.

The rearrangement uses TRBV5-1 and TRBJ1-5; D uncertain. The CDR3 has 13 amino acids. CDR1 SGHRS and CDR2 YFSETQ come from the germline V gene. V lost 0 bases to trimming and J lost 4 bases, with 5 bases between them. DNA for the CDR3: TGCGCCAGCAGCTTGGAGTTTAATCAGCCCCAGCATTTT. Encoded protein: CASSLEFNQPQHF.

This chain links TRBV5-1 with TRBJ2-2; 8 bases map to TRBD1. CDR3 length equals 15 residues. With V trimmed by 7 bases and J by 5 bases, 10 bases remained unmatched. The germline CDR1 and CDR2 sequences are SGHRS and YFSETQ. CDR3 nucleotides: TGCGCCAGCCAGGCAGGGGGCCTGGGGACCGGGGAGCTGTTTTTT. Translated, it gives CASQAGGLGTGELFF. Looking up the rest from reference TRBV5-1 and TRBJ2-2 gives the full variable domain: KAGVTQTPRYLIKTRGQQVTLSCSPISGHRSVSWYQQTPGQGLQFLFEYFSETQRNKGNFPGRFSGRQFSNSRSEMNVSTLELGDSALYLCASQAGGLGTGELFFGEGSRLTVL.

This clone came up once. The J gene is TRBJ2-3, the V gene TRBV7-3; 11 bases agree with TRBD2. Germline loops: CDR1 SGHTA, CDR2 FQGTGA. Trimming at V came to 4 bases and at J to 5 bases, leaving 8 bases not matched to a gene. The CDR3 has 16 amino acids. CDR3 sequence: CASSSYSGRGKDTQYF. In nucleotides, the CDR3 is TGTGCCAGCAGCTCCTATAGCGGGAGGGGCAAAGATACGCAGTATTTT.

CDR3 coding DNA: TGTGCCTGGAGTGTACCCCCCGGGGGGGGAGCTAATGAAAAACTGTTTTTT. Protein: CAWSVPPGGGANEKLFF. The V and J genes are TRBV30 and TRBJ1-4; tentatively, D is TRBD1 (5 bases). The CDR3 spans 17 residues. V lost 0 bases, J lost 3 bases, and 17 bases lay in between. Germline CDR1 is GTSNPN and CDR2 is SVGIG (reference sequence).

The gene calls are TRBV30 and TRBJ2-1; TRBD2 might be the D (6 bases). Germline V lookup: CDR1 GTSNPN, CDR2 SVGIG (reference sequence). V was pared by 4 bases and J by 4 bases, with 14 bases between. This CDR3 has 14 residues. The CDR3 sequence: CAWTRDWGYNEQFF. DNA for the CDR3: TGTGCCTGGACTCGGGACTGGGGTTACAATGAGCAGTTCTTC.

The chain carries TRBV7-2 and TRBJ2-1; tentatively, D is TRBD1 or TRBD2 (6 bases each). Deletions cut 3 bases from V and 7 bases from J, with 22 bases between. Germline V gene data show CDR1 as SGHTA and CDR2 as FQGNSA. The CDR3 is 17 residues long. CDR3 residues: CASSLRTLATGRNEQFF. The CDR3 coding sequence is TGTGCCAGCAGCTTGAGGACTCTTGCTACAGGGAGGAATGAGCAGTTCTTC.

This chain joins TRBV19 and TRBJ2-1, with 9 bases that match TRBD1. The CDR3 length is 16 residues. J gave up 2 bases and V 3 bases, and 5 bases lay outside the gene matches. The germline V gene encodes CDR1 LNHDA and CDR2 SQIVND (reference sequence). For the CDR3, the DNA is TGTGCCAGTAGTATCGACAGGGGGGCTACCTACAATGAGCAGTTCTTC. Its translation is CASSIDRGATYNEQFF.

The gene calls are TRBV7-9 and TRBJ1-1; TRBD1 is a possible D gene (5 bases). The germline V and J ends were trimmed by 5 bases and 10 bases, with 17 bases remaining between them. The germline gives CDR1 SEHNR, CDR2 FQNEAQ (reference sequence). The CDR3 sequence is 13 residues long. CDR3 amino acids: CASSPMPDRAAFF. CDR3 sequence (DNA): TGTGCCAGCAGCCCTATGCCTGACAGAGCAGCTTTCTTT. Full variable domain (remainder filled in from reference TRBV7-9 and TRBJ1-1): DTGVSQNPRHKITKRGQNVTFRCDPISEHNRLYWYRQTLGQGPEFLTYFQNEAQLEKSRLLSDRFSAERPKGSFSTLEIQRTEQGDSAMYLCASSPMPDRAAFFGQGTRLTVV.

The V gene is TRBV6-1, the J gene TRBJ2-5, with D tentatively TRBD1 (5 bases). This CDR3 has 16 amino acids. V shed 0 bases and J shed 3 bases, with 14 bases lying between them. The germline CDR1 and CDR2 sequences are MNHNS and SASEGT. CDR3 sequence (DNA): TGTGCCAGCAGTGAAGCAATAGGATCAGGGAAAGAGACCCAGTACTTC. As protein: CASSEAIGSGKETQYF.

The chain has TRBV5-1 and TRBJ2-5; 8 bases map to TRBD1. Germline V CDR1 and CDR2: SGHRS, YFSETQ. The trim removed 4 bases at V and 6 bases at J, leaving 8 bases unmatched. CDR3 size: 14 residues. The CDR3 here is CASSPTGVGKTQYF. In DNA form, the CDR3 reads TGCGCCAGCAGCCCGACAGGGGTTGGGAAGACCCAGTACTTC.

A word on this clone: An end of the junction does not agree with germline; a read error may underlie this. The V gene is TRBV9, the J gene TRBJ2-5; 11 positions match TRBD1. This CDR3 is built from 11 residues. CDR1 is SGDLS, CDR2 YYNGEE, per germline. CDR3 sequence (DNA): TGTGCCAGCAGCGTAATGGGACAGGGGGACTTC. This translates into CASSVMGQGDF.

The chain employs TRBV7-8 and TRBJ1-5; 8 bases are shared with TRBD1. Germline V gene sequence: CDR1 SGHVS, CDR2 FQNEAQ. With 1 base clipped from V and 6 bases from J, the junction kept 8 bases outside the gene matches. The CDR3 consists of 16 residues. As DNA, the CDR3 is TGTGCCAGCAGCTTAGATAACAGGGGGATGAGTCAGCCCCAGCATTTT. This codes for CASSLDNRGMSQPQHF.

This chain joins TRBV19 and TRBJ1-2, with D maybe TRBD1 (5 bases). Trimming left V 4 bases short and J 8 bases short, with 14 bases between. This CDR3 comprises 13 residues. Germline V gene data show CDR1 as LNHDA and CDR2 as SQIVND (reference sequence). The CDR3: CASSKSMDKGYTF. The CDR3 nucleotides are TGTGCCAGTAGTAAGTCGATGGACAAAGGCTACACCTTC.

This rearrangement joins TRBV5-1 to TRBJ2-1; 12 bases agree with TRBD2. The CDR3 consists of 15 residues. CDR1 is SGHRS and CDR2 is YFSETQ in the germline V gene. V lost 0 bases and J lost 9; bases outside the gene matches: 4. CDR3 nucleotide sequence: TGCGCCAGCAGCTTGGAACTAGCGGGAGGAGGTGAGCAGTTCTTC. Protein sequence: CASSLELAGGGEQFF.

This chain joins TRBV6-6 and TRBJ1-3, with D tentatively TRBD1 (5 bases). Germline loops: CDR1 MNHNY, CDR2 SVGAGI (reference sequence). The CDR3 spans 16 residues. The V end lost 0 bases, the J end lost 0 bases, and 9 bases lay between the germline ends. The CDR3 sequence: CASSYSGRVSGNTIYF. DNA for the CDR3: TGTGCCAGCAGTTACTCGGGGCGGGTCTCTGGAAACACCATATATTTT.

The DNA of the CDR3 is TGTGCCAGCAGTGACCAAGAGACCCAGTACTTC. This sequence encodes CASSDQETQYF. The chain employs TRBV2 and TRBJ2-5, with D uncertain. The CDR3 loop spans 11 amino acids. V was trimmed by 3 bases and J by 1 base, leaving 0 bases between them. The germline V gene has CDR1 SNHLY and CDR2 FYNNEI.

V is TRBV7-8 and J is TRBJ2-2; 14 positions match TRBD2. V trimming: 5 bases; J trimming: 3 bases; junction bases outside the gene matches: 8. Germline V gene data show CDR1 as SGHVS and CDR2 as FQNEAQ. The CDR3 loop spans 18 amino acids. In nucleotides, the CDR3 is TGTGCCAGCAGCCCGGCCCTGGGACTAGCGGGGGACACCGGGGAGCTGTTTTTT. It specifies CASSPALGLAGDTGELFF.

The chain couples TRBV2 to TRBJ1-6; D is perhaps TRBD1 (5 bases). This CDR3 has 15 amino acids. CDR1 and CDR2 (germline): SNHLY, FYNNEI. The V end was cut by 4 bases, the J end by 10 bases, with 17 bases between. DNA of the CDR3: TGTGCCAGCAGTGTCGGTCCGGGTCAGGGATCACCCCTCCACTTT. Its translation: CASSVGPGQGSPLHF.

The CDR3, as DNA: TGTGCCTGGAGTGTACGTCGACAGGGGAACTATGGCTACACCTTC. Its protein product is CAWSVRRQGNYGYTF. The chain couples TRBV30 to TRBJ1-2, with TRBD1 identical over 8 bases. J was trimmed by 2 bases and V by 0 bases; bases with no gene match: 5. The CDR3 totals 15 residues. Per the germline V gene, CDR1 is GTSNPN and CDR2 is SVGIG (reference sequence).